In this sample, the clone carrying this T cell receptor (beta chain) turned up a few times. Per germline, CDR1 SGHTA and CDR2 FQGNSA. There are 13 residues in the CDR3. V lost 2 bases to trimming and J lost 10 bases, with 14 bases between them. The data originate from a study of blood T cells in healthy people across ages. The authors isolated at least 6 million PBMCs per sample. Primers used in a second PCR of about 7 to 11 cycles were a sample-barcoded 5' primer and a J-beta primer mix. A template-switch adaptor containing 12 random nucleotides labeled each cDNA molecule. TCRdb passed the 5' RACE reads through MiXCR, listing each CDR3 protein once. The sample lists fewer than 800,000 distinct CDR3 sequences, about 34% seen once, with 15% to 19% in the top ten.

Sequenced material: blood. The clonotype originates from a woman older than 75 in good health. The chain employs TRBV7-2 and TRBJ1-1; D is undetermined. The CDR3 DNA follows: TGTGCCAGCAGCTTATGGAGGGCAGCCTCAGCTTTCTTT. Translating gives CASSLWRAASAFF.